This entry concerns a single T cell receptor beta chain. Its antigen is not identified. Transcripts of RNA were the source for amplifying TCR beta CDR3 regions. A first-round RT-PCR used HTBI primers, followed by a second-round multiplex PCR. In TCRdb, the multiplex PCR reads were re-called with MiXCR into one record per CDR3 protein. The table records about 740,000 distinct CDR3 sequences, roughly two fifths of them present only once. This entry is derived from a study of Graves' ophthalmopathy and Graves' hyperthyroidism. Study-level information: Blood was drawn at initial diagnosis, before any treatment. Overall study results and limits: Most expanded thyroid clonotypes above 0.001 frequency also appeared in blood.

The CDR3 has 17 amino acids. V was cut by 5 bases and J by 7 bases, with 23 bases left in between. The V gene is TRBV12-3 or TRBV12-4, the J gene TRBJ2-2, with D possibly being TRBD1 or TRBD2 (5 bases each). Sequencing input: peripheral blood. The receptor was isolated from an adult man with Graves' ophthalmopathy. As DNA, the CDR3 is TGTGCCAGCAGTCCCTCCCTCGGTGTGGGGGAAGGCGGGGAGCTGTTTTTT. Protein product: CASSPSLGVGEGGELFF.